A single sample gave rise to the 5 T cell receptor beta chains below, sequenced in a study of blood T cell repertoires in COVID-19. The method was immunoSEQ multiplex PCR; TCRdb's version includes in-frame clones alone and lacks a portion of them. The sample lists hundreds of thousands of clones, around 85% occurring once. Material for sequencing was peripheral blood. The receptors were sampled from a woman aged 45-60 years with active or convalescent COVID-19.

This clone was seen more than once but under ten times. The chain carries TRBV10-3 and TRBJ1-5; 8 bases map to TRBD1. This CDR3 contains 13 residues. V shed 7 bases and J 8 bases; nucleotides not matched to a gene: 7. Per germline, CDR1 ENHRY and CDR2 SYGVKD. CDR3 protein: CAITVDRGEPQHF. The CDR3 DNA is TGTGCCATCACAGTCGACAGGGGAGAGCCCCAGCATTTT.

The gene calls are TRBV6-4 and TRBJ2-2; maybe TRBD2 (5 bases). Germline V gene sequence: CDR1 MRHNA, CDR2 SNTAGT. The CDR3 length is 13 residues. Trimming shortened V by 6 bases and J by 4 bases, and 9 bases separated the two germline ends. The CDR3, as DNA: TGTGCCAGCAGCAAAGAGGGCACCGGGGAGCTGTTTTTT. As protein: CASSKEGTGELFF.

The CDR3 sequence: CASSSQENSPLHF. CDR3 nucleotide sequence: TGTGCCAGCAGCTCCCAGGAAAATTCACCCCTCCACTTT. The chain combines TRBV7-9 with TRBJ1-6; no reliable D call. The CDR3 extends over 13 amino acids. CDR1 and CDR2 (germline): SEHNR, FQNEAQ (reference sequence). Between the trimmed V and J ends, which lost 4 bases and 7 bases, there was a span of 8 bases.

V gene TRBV7-8 combines with J gene TRBJ1-5, with no clear D. V dropped 4 bases and J dropped 7 bases, with 8 bases sitting between them. Germline loops: CDR1 SGHVS, CDR2 FQNEAQ. CDR3 size: 12 residues. CDR3 protein: CASSSSGQPQHF. The CDR3 region has the DNA TGTGCCAGCAGCTCAAGCGGACAGCCCCAGCATTTT.

This chain links TRBV9 with TRBJ2-5, with TRBD2 identical over 8 bases. V lost 0 bases, J lost 8 bases, and 3 bases stayed unmatched. Germline V CDR1 and CDR2: SGDLS, YYNGEE. There are 13 residues in the CDR3. For the CDR3, the DNA is TGTGCCAGCAGCGTAGAACTAGCGGAAACCCAGTACTTC. This encodes CASSVELAETQYF.